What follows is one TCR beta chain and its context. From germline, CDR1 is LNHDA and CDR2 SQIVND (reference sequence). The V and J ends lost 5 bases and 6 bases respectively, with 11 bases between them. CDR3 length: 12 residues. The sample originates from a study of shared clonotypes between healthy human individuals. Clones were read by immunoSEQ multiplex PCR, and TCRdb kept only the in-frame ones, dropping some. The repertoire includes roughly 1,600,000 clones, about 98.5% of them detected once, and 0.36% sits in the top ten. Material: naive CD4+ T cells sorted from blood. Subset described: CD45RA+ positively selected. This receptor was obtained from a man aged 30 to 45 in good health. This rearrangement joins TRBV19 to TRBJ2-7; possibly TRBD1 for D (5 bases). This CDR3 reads CASSGDSGEQYF. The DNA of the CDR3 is TGTGCCAGTAGTGGCGACAGTGGCGAGCAGTACTTC.